This TCR beta chain emerged from a study of cytotoxic CD8 clonotypes in ibrutinib-treated CLL. Study-level background: After median about 5.5 years, around 15 stayed in remission, around twelve progressed; responses approximately 24 partial, 2 complete.

Profiling relied on immunoSEQ multiplex PCR, and the TCRdb table lists in-frame clones only, not all of them. Here the sample spans approximately 120,000 clones, 50% to 65% being singletons. Whole-study results and caveats: Before falling back toward baseline at progression, clonality had risen at the time of ibrutinib response.

Worth noting for this clone: Its matching antigen is unknown.

Germline CDR1 SGHTA, CDR2 FQGNSA. The CDR3 sequence is 14 residues long. V was clipped by 1 base and J by 0 bases, with 4 bases between them. The chain uses TRBV7-2 and TRBJ1-5; D is undetermined. The source material was PBMCs, sampled after 24 months of ibrutinib treatment. This clonotype was sampled from a human donor with chronic lymphocytic leukemia. CDR3 amino acids: CASSLEFSNQPQHF. The CDR3 coding sequence is TGTGCCAGCAGCTTAGAGTTTAGCAATCAGCCCCAGCATTTT.